This TCR beta chain was observed in a study of blood T cells in healthy people across ages. Study-level findings and limits: There were more naive CD4+ cells and higher diversity in long-lived donors than in aged donors. Not knowing donor CMV status may have confounded expanded clonotype changes.

This clonotype has more than one count but fewer than ten. Its antigen is not known. The sample, about 9.2 milliliters of peripheral blood, was drawn from each donor. The second PCR ran roughly 6 to 12 cycles with a sample-barcoded 5' primer and J-beta primers. TCRdb called the 5' RACE reads again in MiXCR, with one record for every CDR3 protein. Counted here are 2 million or so distinct CDR3 sequences, 49% occurring once; the ten biggest clones make up less than 2.5%. The V gene end was trimmed by 7 bases and the J gene end by 1 base; junction bases not matched to a gene: 4. CDR1 MDHEN and CDR2 SYDVKM come from the germline V gene. This CDR3 contains 13 residues.

Sequenced: blood. The receptor was derived from a woman aged 40 to 49 in good health. This chain links TRBV28 with TRBJ2-7, with TRBD1 identical over 7 bases. The CDR3 nucleotides read TGTGCCAGCATGACAGGGATTTCCTACGAGCAGTACTTC. It codes for CASMTGISYEQYF.